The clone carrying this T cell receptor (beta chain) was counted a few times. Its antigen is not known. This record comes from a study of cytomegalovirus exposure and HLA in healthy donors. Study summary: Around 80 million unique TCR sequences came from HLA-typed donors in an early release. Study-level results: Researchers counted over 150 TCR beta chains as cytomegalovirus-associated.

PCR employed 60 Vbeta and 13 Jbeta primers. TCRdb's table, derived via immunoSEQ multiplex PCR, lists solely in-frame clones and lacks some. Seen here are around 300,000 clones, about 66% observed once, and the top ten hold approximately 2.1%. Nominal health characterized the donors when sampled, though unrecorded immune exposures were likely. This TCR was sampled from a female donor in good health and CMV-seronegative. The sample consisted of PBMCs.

The CDR3 reads CASSPRTSGPDSYNEQFF. The CDR3 region has the DNA TGTGCCAGCAGCCCCCGGACTAGCGGACCAGACTCCTACAATGAGCAGTTCTTC. The V gene is TRBV7-9, the J gene TRBJ2-1; 10 nucleotides match TRBD2. The CDR3 consists of 18 residues. The V and J ends lost 5 bases and 0 bases, in that order; junction bases with no gene match: 10. Germline values: CDR1 SEHNR, CDR2 FQNEAQ (reference sequence).